A single TCR beta chain is shown here with its context. Its target is unknown. This sample is drawn from a study of T cells after yellow fever vaccination. On the study more broadly: Fractions with few cells were prepared using SMART-Seq v4 Ultra Low Input. Study conclusions and caveats: Contamination of FACS-sorted repertoires by abundant clonotypes from the bulk population could occur. The booster saw the reappearance of most primary-vaccination clones (around 96% CD4, 88% CD8).

Germline V lookup: CDR1 SGHTA, CDR2 FQGNSA. The germline V and J ends were trimmed by 3 bases and 10 bases, with 11 bases remaining between them. The CDR3 runs 12 residues. Template switching with 5'RACE generated the TCR cDNA and added a universal primer site and UMIs. TCRdb re-derived calls from the 5' RACE reads in MiXCR, one entry per CDR3 protein. The profile covers approximately 510,000 distinct CDR3 sequences, with 21% appearing a single time and roughly a sixth taken by the ten largest. The V and J genes are TRBV7-2 and TRBJ2-3; D uncertain. Here the sequenced sample was PBMCs, taken about 21 days after the first yellow fever vaccination. The sequence was collected from a man younger than 30 who received the YFV17D yellow fever vaccine. For the CDR3, the DNA is TGTGCCAGCAGCTTTTTTTCGTTCGCGCAGTATTTT. As protein: CASSFFSFAQYF.